This T cell receptor beta chain was recorded in a study of CD8 T cells in ankylosing spondylitis. Overall study findings and caveats: The study identified a TCR beta motif of roughly eight highly homologous variants that appeared characteristic of ankylosing spondylitis blood. With a CD8+ phenotype, disease-linked clones were relatively rare in peripheral blood. Clones linked to disease were reported to show significant enrichment in matched ankylosing spondylitis synovial fluid.

The V end was cut by 7 bases, the J end by 3 bases, with 13 bases between. The CDR3 covers 13 residues. CDR1 and CDR2 (germline): LGHDT, YNNKEL (reference sequence). A note on this clonotype: The antigen remains undetermined.

Library preparation for TCR beta used quantitative 5'-RACE with molecular barcodes. Each CDR3 protein gets one entry after TCRdb re-called the 5' RACE reads with MiXCR. Seen here are about 450,000 distinct CDR3 sequences, roughly a quarter observed once, and the top ten hold 0.85% to 1%. The specimen sequenced was blood, either unsorted or a sorted T cell fraction (not recorded which). This chain links TRBV3-1 with TRBJ2-7; D may be TRBD1 (6 bases). The sequence was obtained from a male donor with ankylosing spondylitis. The CDR3 here is CASTPGHNYEQYF. The CDR3 region has the DNA TGTGCCAGCACCCCGGGACACAACTACGAGCAGTACTTC.